This is a list of T cell receptor beta chains from one sample in a study of cytomegalovirus exposure and HLA in healthy donors. Profiling relied on immunoSEQ multiplex PCR, and the TCRdb table lists in-frame clones only, not all of them. This repertoire shows 160,000 or so clones, 80% to 85% found once; its top ten account for 0.95% to 1.3%. Sample: PBMCs. The source is a young man in good health and CMV-seronegative. Both conserved end residues are part of each CDR3. A D gene is named only where the DNA matches it firmly. Some rows have no size entry. The others give once, few or many, or a class for an expanded clone.

d_gene	abundance	j_gene	v_gene	CDR3aa	CDR3nt
NA	few	TRBJ1-4	TRBV4-1	CASSQVWRDSFREKLFF	TGCGCCAGCAGCCAAGTGTGGCGGGACTCCTTTCGGGAAAAACTGTTTTTT
TRBD1	NA	TRBJ1-3	TRBV6-6	CASSWTGSSGNTIYF	TGTGCCAGCAGTTGGACAGGCTCCTCTGGAAACACCATATATTTT
TRBD1	NA	TRBJ2-2	TRBV13	CASSRQGLAGELFF	TGTGCCAGCAGCCGACAGGGTTTGGCCGGGGAGCTGTTTTTT
NA	NA	TRBJ1-6	TRBV15	CATRLGGAGDSPLHF	TGTGCCACCAGACTCGGGGGGGCCGGAGATTCACCCCTCCACTTT
NA	NA	TRBJ1-1	TRBV7-3	CASSPNTGKNTEAFF	TGTGCCAGCAGCCCTAACACGGGGAAGAACACTGAAGCTTTCTTT
NA	NA	TRBJ1-3	TRBV18	CASSPPYGAGSGNTIYF	TGTGCCAGCTCACCACCGTATGGGGCAGGGTCTGGAAACACCATATATTTT
TRBD2	NA	TRBJ2-1	TRBV9	CASSVEAGVAYNEQFF	TGTGCCAGCAGCGTAGAGGCGGGAGTGGCGTACAATGAGCAGTTCTTC
NA	NA	TRBJ1-2	TRBV2	CAILKRGSGSLYRTIGYTF	TGTGCCATCCTAAAAAGGGGGTCGGGGAGCCTCTACCGTACTATTGGCTACACCTTC
TRBD2	NA	TRBJ2-5	TRBV6-1	CASSEVAGGQETQYF	TGTGCCAGCAGTGAAGTCGCGGGGGGGCAAGAGACCCAGTACTTC
NA	once	TRBJ2-2	TRBV19	CASSPLGTGELFF	TGTGCCAGTAGTCCCCTCGGCACCGGGGAGCTGTTTTTT
NA	NA	TRBJ1-1	TRBV7-6	CASSPWAGAGNTEAFF	TGTGCCAGCAGCCCCTGGGCAGGGGCCGGGAACACTGAAGCTTTCTTT
NA	NA	TRBJ2-7	TRBV27	CASSQGGFSYEQYF	TGTGCCAGCAGTCAAGGCGGGTTCTCCTACGAGCAGTACTTC
TRBD2	NA	TRBJ2-2	TRBV6-5	CASSLAGGVTGELFF	TGTGCCAGCAGCCTGGCGGGGGGGGTAACCGGGGAGCTGTTTTTT
TRBD2	NA	TRBJ2-3	TRBV18	CASSGLAGDLDTQYF	TGTGCCAGCTCAGGACTAGCGGGGGACTTAGATACGCAGTATTTT
NA	NA	TRBJ2-7	TRBV27	CASSLRFSYEQYF	TGTGCCAGCAGCTTACGGTTTTCCTACGAGCAGTACTTC
TRBD2	NA	TRBJ2-1	TRBV27	CASSHGTSSYNEQFF	TGTGCCAGCAGTCACGGGACTAGCAGTTACAATGAGCAGTTCTTC
NA	NA	TRBJ2-2	TRBV19	CASSPTDRNTGELFF	TGTGCCAGTAGTCCCACGGACAGGAACACCGGGGAGCTGTTTTTT
TRBD1	NA	TRBJ1-1	TRBV27	CASSLVGGGINTEAFF	TGTGCCAGCAGTTTAGTAGGGGGCGGGATTAACACTGAAGCTTTCTTT
NA	NA	TRBJ1-1	TRBV20-1	CSATAAGEAFF	TGCAGTGCTACTGCTGCGGGGGAAGCTTTCTTT
TRBD2	NA	TRBJ2-3	TRBV2	CASRLASGGLNADTQYF	TGTGCCAGCAGATTGGCTAGCGGGGGCTTAAACGCGGATACGCAGTATTTT
NA	NA	TRBJ2-3	TRBV5-1	CASSLFAEGTDTQYF	TGCGCCAGCAGCTTATTCGCCGAGGGAACAGATACGCAGTATTTT
NA	NA	TRBJ2-7	TRBV25-1	CASSEDPTELTYDGQYF	TGTGCCAGCAGTGAAGACCCGACAGAATTAACTTACGATGGGCAGTACTTC
NA	NA	TRBJ1-5	TRBV28	CASSLRDIHLWGNQPQHF	TGTGCCAGCAGTTTAAGGGACATCCACCTCTGGGGCAATCAGCCCCAGCATTTT
TRBD2	few	TRBJ2-3	TRBV7-9	CASTPGLAADTQYF	TGTGCCAGCACCCCGGGGCTAGCGGCAGATACGCAGTATTTT
NA	NA	TRBJ1-3	TRBV9	CASRQGNTIYF	TGTGCCAGCCGACAGGGAAACACCATATATTTT
TRBD2	NA	TRBJ2-2	TRBV9	CASSVAAPLAGGHTGELFF	TGTGCCAGCAGCGTAGCAGCCCCACTAGCGGGAGGTCACACCGGGGAGCTGTTTTTT
TRBD2	NA	TRBJ2-2	TRBV2	CASSGLAGNTGELFF	TGTGCCAGCAGTGGACTAGCGGGGAACACCGGGGAGCTGTTTTTT
TRBD1	NA	TRBJ1-4	TRBV5-6	CASIPGQRNEKLFF	TGTGCCAGCATTCCGGGACAGCGTAATGAAAAACTGTTTTTT
NA	NA	TRBJ2-5	TRBV11-3	CASSPWEDQETQYF	TGTGCCAGCAGCCCTTGGGAGGACCAAGAGACCCAGTACTTC
NA	NA	TRBJ1-1	TRBV29-1	CSVESESSGFF	TGCAGCGTTGAATCGGAGAGTTCGGGTTTCTTT
TRBD1	NA	TRBJ1-1	TRBV5-1	CASSLVRTGNTEAFF	TGCGCCAGCAGCTTGGTCCGGACAGGGAATACTGAAGCTTTCTTT
TRBD1	NA	TRBJ2-5	TRBV18	CASSQLKDRGQETQYF	TGTGCCAGCTCACAACTCAAGGACAGGGGACAGGAGACCCAGTACTTC
NA	NA	TRBJ1-5	TRBV7-8	CASTPGRVKVGNQPQHF	TGTGCCAGCACCCCAGGCAGGGTTAAAGTCGGCAATCAGCCCCAGCATTTT
TRBD2	NA	TRBJ2-5	TRBV5-1	CASSLAGTGGPQETQYF	TGCGCCAGCAGCTTGGCCGGTACGGGGGGGCCACAAGAGACCCAGTACTTC
NA	NA	TRBJ2-3	TRBV7-9	CASKEGPDTQYF	TGTGCCAGTAAAGAGGGCCCTGATACGCAGTATTTT
NA	once	TRBJ2-1	TRBV4-3	CASSPGRTYYNEQFF	TGCGCCAGCAGCCCCGGACGGACATATTACAATGAGCAGTTCTTC
TRBD2	NA	TRBJ2-7	TRBV5-5	CASSLGLAGDYEQYF	TGTGCCAGCAGCTTGGGATTAGCGGGAGATTACGAGCAGTACTTC
NA	NA	TRBJ1-5	TRBV7-8	CASSLVGGYSNQPQHF	TGTGCCAGCAGCTTAGTGGGAGGGTATAGCAATCAGCCCCAGCATTTT
NA	NA	TRBJ1-5	TRBV4-3	CASSQDWRGNQPQHF	TGCGCCAGCAGCCAAGATTGGCGGGGCAATCAGCCCCAGCATTTT